The TCR beta chain under discussion was sequenced for a study of graft-versus-host responses after intestinal transplantation (dated by TCRdb to about 2021). As for the study more broadly: The transplants that recipients received were multivisceral, liver-intestinal, or isolated intestinal. All recipients received anti-thymocyte globulin induction followed by maintenance tacrolimus and steroids for 3 to 4 years. After intestinal transplantation, graft-versus-host and host-versus-graft alloreactive T cell clones were followed in the graft, circulation and bone marrow using bulk TCR-beta CDR3 sequencing. Alloreactive clones were identified by sequencing pre-transplant mixed lymphocyte reaction products and comparing these products with unstimulated pre-transplant donor and recipient T cells. A cohort of under 30 intestinal transplant recipients, including one retransplant, was enrolled, and a few patients lacking pretransplant specimens were excluded. Donor T cell macrochimerism was defined as a peak of at least 4% donor T cells among recipient peripheral blood mononuclear cells. Instead of going to the commercial service, samples from a few later patients were sequenced in-house on an Illumina MiSeq and processed with MiXCR.

The protocol used for the library was the immunoSEQ multiplex PCR assay. For most patients, genomic DNA was isolated with the Qiagen DNeasy Blood and Tissue Kit and sent frozen to Adaptive Biotechnologies for TCR sequencing. For most patients, genomic DNA was subjected to high-throughput TCR-beta CDR3 sequencing by Adaptive Biotechnologies. The paper's processing steps were these. TCR sequencing data were retrieved from Adaptive's ImmunoSEQ software for 15 to 20 patients, whereas three other patients were processed with MiXCR and VDJtools. CD4 versus CD8 sorting errors were corrected by removing sequences found in both subsets at a frequency ratio below 5:1. Because the origin of CDR3 nucleotide sequences shared between donor and recipient could not be assigned, those sequences were removed. Alloreactive clones required at least 2-fold expansion over unstimulated cells and minimum CFSE-low frequency of 0.002% (template counts) or 0.001% (read counts). Clones were considered mappable if detected in sequenced pre-transplant spleen, lymph node, or MLR CFSE-low populations of the donor or recipient. The cumulative frequency of alloreactive clones was calculated as a percentage of all sequences, weighted by copy number. This is the immuneACCESS table as TCRdb keeps it, with only in-frame sequences that have V and J called. A part of the clones is gone; compared with another copy, unresolved V genes explain less than half, and the rest is unexplained. That table supplies the V and J calls and clone size; D and trimming were determined from the DNA. The sample table contains 6,700 or so clones; only one count was recorded for 22% of them. The ten largest clones represent around 6% of the sample.

Reading the label with the study, this specimen's time point is: cells obtained before transplantation from donor or recipient. In mixed lymphocyte reactions, about 200,000 CFSE-labeled pre-transplant responders were plated with about 200,000 irradiated violet-dye-labeled stimulators and cultured for five to seven days. Proliferating CD3+CD4+CFSE-low and CD3+CD8+CFSE-low responder cells were FACS-sorted on a BD Influx sorter after the mixed lymphocyte reaction. What the authors observed across the whole study: GvH clones were detected in recipient bone marrow, and some of these GvH clones were observed earlier in ileal mucosa or blood, consistent with an intestinal mucosal origin. The conclusions were limited by the relatively low number and heterogeneity of the intestinal transplant patients. Patients with donor T cell macrochimerism had high GvH to HvG T cell clonal ratios in their allografts. Early after transplant, peak levels of circulating GvH clones were found to be associated with declines in HvG clones.

V is reduced by 4 bases and J by 5 bases, leaving a spacing of 12 bases between them. CDR1 is given as SGHNT and CDR2 as YYREEE, both from the germline V gene (reference sequence). Including cysteine and phenylalanine, the CDR3 has 14 amino acids. Of the read, only the CDR3 DNA is kept; its 42 bases are in frame from base 1. This clone was detected a few times. No much larger clonotype is one base removed from it; base qualities were not supplied. This receptor was taken from a human patient who was an organ donor for intestinal transplantation. This material consisted of alloreactive CD4+ T cells from a mixed lymphocyte reaction culture, taken before transplantation. The cell subset or site label corresponds to: CFSE-low proliferating T cells sorted from roughly six-day pre-transplant mixed lymphocyte reaction (GvH or HvG direction). The chain joins TRBV5-4 to TRBJ2-2; a tentative D call is TRBD2 (6 bases match). CDR3 loop: CASSNRGTTGELFF. The nucleotides are TGTGCCAGCAGCAACCGGGGGACGACCGGGGAGCTGTTTTTT.